This TCR beta chain emerged from a study of blood T cell repertoires in COVID-19. Turning to the study itself: From the United States, Italy and Spain came samples of acute and convalescent COVID-19. Sources were T cells, B-cell-depleted T cells, or PBMCs; the material itself was cDNA or gDNA.

Methods used by the authors: Amplified reference gene primers provided the basis for estimating nucleated cell counts. The repertoire was sequenced with immunoSEQ multiplex PCR; TCRdb's copy has only in-frame clones and lacks some. Clonal size and the V and J genes are those of that table, whereas D and trimming came from the DNA. The profile shows 50,000 to 65,000 clones, over 55% of them singletons. The length of the CDR3 is 14 residues. The germline V gene encodes CDR1 SGDLS and CDR2 YYNGEE. Trimming pared 0 bases from V and 2 bases from J, leaving 8 bases between. Those enrolled in Seattle joined during active infection and were followed longitudinally afterward.

This chain uses TRBV9 with TRBJ2-5; D not certain. What was sequenced was peripheral blood. The TCR sequence derives from a woman aged 70-85 years with COVID-19, enrolled during active disease. The CDR3 spells CASSVGAEQETQYF. DNA for the CDR3: TGTGCCAGCAGCGTAGGGGCTGAACAAGAGACCCAGTACTTC.